The clone carrying this T cell receptor beta chain was recorded once. Clones were sequenced by immunoSEQ multiplex PCR, and TCRdb holds only the in-frame ones, with some missing. Of over 300,000 clones in the sample, roughly 88% are singletons; the top ten hold roughly 2.2%. Participant age was roughly 18 to 90 years, and participants resided in roughly 25 US areas. Assignment of participants to cohorts was predicated upon participant-reported clinical history. The data were obtained in a study of blood T cell repertoires in COVID-19. V shed 6 bases and J 0 bases; nucleotides not matched to a gene: 5. This CDR3 has 15 residues. Per germline, CDR1 LGHDT and CDR2 YNNKEL (reference sequence).

The V and J genes are TRBV3-1 (or the pseudogene TRBV3-2) and TRBJ1-3; 7 bases map to TRBD1. The receptor was derived from a young man who had recovered from COVID-19. Material: PBMCs or T cells enriched from blood (not recorded which). The CDR3 nucleotides read TGTGCCAGCAGTCGACAGGGCCACTCTGGAAACACCATATATTTT. This translates into CASSRQGHSGNTIYF.